These 24 T cell receptor beta chains were sequenced from one sample in a study of blood T cell repertoires in COVID-19. Measured with immunoSEQ multiplex PCR; TCRdb has only the in-frame clones, and not every one. The sample comprises about 350,000 clones, roughly 90% of which are singletons, and 0.95% to 1.1% rests with the top ten. Input material: PBMCs or T cells enriched from blood (not recorded which). The source of these receptors is a woman aged 25 to 39 who had been exposed to COVID-19.

The chain employs TRBV2 and TRBJ2-7; TRBD2 aligns across 12 bases. J was trimmed by 2 bases and V by 8 bases; bases with no gene match: 7. The CDR3 covers 15 residues. Germline V gives CDR1 SNHLY, CDR2 FYNNEI. The CDR3 coding sequence is TGTGCCAGCGGGGGGACTAGCGGGCTCCCCTACGAGCAGTACTTC. This translates into CASGGTSGLPYEQYF.

This sequence joins TRBV11-3 and TRBJ1-1; 7 nucleotides line up with TRBD1. The CDR3 sequence is 15 residues long. Trimming took 3 bases from V and 0 from J; bases not matched to a gene: 4. The germline V gene has CDR1 SGHNT and CDR2 YENEEA. CDR3 nucleotide sequence: TGTGCCAGCAGCTTGACAGGGAATGTGAACACTGAAGCTTTCTTT. It yields the protein CASSLTGNVNTEAFF.

V is TRBV24-1 and J is TRBJ2-2; 11 bases map to TRBD2. V trimming: 3 bases; J trimming: 2 bases; junction bases outside the gene matches: 4. The CDR3 length is 17 residues. The germline V gene encodes CDR1 KGHDR and CDR2 SFDVKD. CDR3 loop: CATSDPGLAVNTGELFF. The CDR3 DNA reads as TGTGCCACCAGTGATCCGGGACTAGCGGTAAACACCGGGGAGCTGTTTTTT.

The chain couples TRBV28 to TRBJ1-2; D is uncertain. This CDR3 has 12 amino acids. Germline V CDR1 and CDR2: MDHEN, SYDVKM. Trimming cost V 2 bases and J 10 bases, with 11 bases left between them. Here the CDR3 reads CASSLVRSDYTF. CDR3 bases: TGTGCCAGCAGTTTAGTTCGGTCTGACTACACCTTC.

The chain is built from TRBV7-3 and TRBJ2-7; TRBD1 matches at 7 bases. This CDR3 is built from 15 residues. Germline lookup yields CDR1 SGHTA and CDR2 FQGTGA. Trimming at V came to 5 bases and at J to 0 bases, leaving 7 bases not matched to a gene. The CDR3 loop reads CASSPQGDGSYEQYF. CDR3 bases: TGTGCCAGCAGCCCTCAGGGGGACGGCTCCTACGAGCAGTACTTC. Full variable domain (missing parts from reference TRBV7-3 and TRBJ2-7): GAGVSQTPSNKVTEKGKYVELRCDPISGHTALYWYRQSLGQGPEFLIYFQGTGAADDSGLPNDRFFAVRPEGSVSTLKIQRTERGDSAVYLCASSPQGDGSYEQYFGPGTRLTVT.

The J gene is TRBJ2-3, the V gene TRBV2, with a possible D match to TRBD2 (5 bases). Germline CDR1 is SNHLY and CDR2 is FYNNEI. This CDR3 contains 16 residues. Trimming stripped 4 bases from V and 4 bases from J, with 18 bases between. This CDR3 reads CASSGIGLGAADTQYF. CDR3 nucleotides: TGTGCCAGCAGTGGAATAGGACTGGGTGCGGCAGATACGCAGTATTTT.

The chain carries TRBV5-1 and TRBJ1-3, with D possibly being TRBD1 (5 bases). Germline V gene lookup returns CDR1 SGHRS and CDR2 YFSETQ. Trimming left V 1 base short and J 4 bases short, with 21 bases between. The CDR3 length is 18 residues. The CDR3 DNA sequence: TGCGCCAGCAGCTTGACCCGCCAGGGTCGTGCTTCGGGAAACACCATATATTTT. It encodes CASSLTRQGRASGNTIYF.

The chain combines TRBV2 with TRBJ1-6; possibly TRBD1 for D (6 bases). The germline V gene has CDR1 SNHLY and CDR2 FYNNEI. Trimming pared 6 bases from V and 6 bases from J, leaving 12 bases between. The length of the CDR3 is 14 residues. CDR3 sequence: CASRGQFSNSPLHF. CDR3 nucleotides: TGTGCCAGCAGAGGACAGTTCTCTAATTCACCCCTCCACTTT.

The chain has TRBV30 and TRBJ1-4, with D unclear. Germline V gives CDR1 GTSNPN, CDR2 SVGIG (reference sequence). The ends were cut back, 0 bases at V and 4 bases at J, with 9 bases in the middle. The CDR3 spans 14 residues. CDR3 DNA: TGTGCCTGGAGTGTATACCAGGATAATGAAAAACTGTTTTTT. Its protein is CAWSVYQDNEKLFF.

The chain uses TRBV27 and TRBJ2-7, with a tentative D call TRBD1 (6 bases). V was trimmed by 6 bases and J by 7 bases, leaving 25 bases between them. The germline V gene has CDR1 MNHEY and CDR2 SMNVEV (reference sequence). The CDR3 is 16 amino acids. The CDR3 protein is CASSPLKTDRSGEQYF. The CDR3 DNA is TGTGCCAGCAGCCCTCTTAAGACCGACAGGTCTGGAGAGCAGTACTTC.

This clone has more than one count but fewer than ten. The V and J genes are TRBV7-3 and TRBJ2-7; no reliable D call. This CDR3 spans 13 amino acids. V lost 1 base and J lost 3, with 7 bases in between. The V gene's germline CDR1 is SGHTA and CDR2 FQGTGA. The CDR3 region is CASSLSSNYEQYF. The DNA of the CDR3 is TGTGCCAGCAGCTTAAGCTCTAACTACGAGCAGTACTTC.

This clone is a singleton in its sample. The gene calls are TRBV30 and TRBJ1-2; TRBD1 aligns across 7 bases. CDR3 size: 13 residues. V lost 0 bases to trimming and J lost 4 bases; unmatched junction nucleotides: 2. Germline-derived CDR1 and CDR2 are GTSNPN and SVGIG (reference sequence). CDR3 DNA sequence: TGTGCCTGGAGTGTACAGGGGACCTATGGCTACACCTTC. It is translated as CAWSVQGTYGYTF.

CDR3 DNA sequence: TGTGCCAGCAGTTTCCCAACCCCGGGCGGGGCTAATGAAAAACTGTTTTTT. This codes for CASSFPTPGGANEKLFF. V and J are TRBV28 and TRBJ1-4; D is unclear. The CDR3 consists of 17 residues. V lost 3 bases and J 3 bases, leaving 17 bases between the germline ends. Germline values: CDR1 MDHEN, CDR2 SYDVKM.

This clone was seen just once. The chain has TRBV10-1 and TRBJ2-7, with D tentatively TRBD2 (6 bases). Per the germline V gene, CDR1 is WNHNN and CDR2 is SYGVQD (reference sequence). Trimming removed 2 bases from V and 0 bases from J, with 11 bases in between. The CDR3 runs to 15 residues. CDR3 nucleotide sequence: TGCGCCAGCAGTGAGACGGGACTTTTCTCCTACGAGCAGTACTTC. Its protein product is CASSETGLFSYEQYF.

This clone was picked up one time. The chain couples TRBV6-5 to TRBJ1-1; D uncertain. The V gene's germline CDR1 is MNHEY and CDR2 SVGAGI. V gave up 4 bases and J gave up 1 base, with 7 bases separating them. This CDR3 has 13 residues. CDR3: CASSLDSNTEAFF. The CDR3 DNA sequence: TGTGCCAGCAGTTTAGATTCGAACACTGAAGCTTTCTTT.

V is TRBV29-1 and J is TRBJ2-1, with TRBD2 identical over 8 bases. The germline V gene encodes CDR1 SQVTM and CDR2 ANQGSEA. The CDR3 loop spans 15 amino acids. The V segment lost 6 bases and the J segment 9 bases; nucleotides outside the gene matches: 16. The CDR3 nucleotides are TGCAGCGTCTCCCTGGGGGTAGCGGGATGGGGTGAGCAGTTCTTC. Translated, it gives CSVSLGVAGWGEQFF.

DNA for the CDR3: TGTGCCTGGAGCGGAGTGGAGGAGAGGCAGTACTTC. Protein sequence: CAWSGVEERQYF. The V call is TRBV30, the J call TRBJ2-7; maybe TRBD2 (5 bases). Trimming cost V 3 bases and J 9 bases, with 15 bases left between them. Germline values: CDR1 GTSNPN, CDR2 SVGIG (reference sequence). This CDR3 has 12 amino acids. Variable domain in full (rest from reference TRBV30 and TRBJ2-7): SQTIHQWPATLVQPVGSPLSLECTVEGTSNPNLYWYRQAAGRGLQLLFYSVGIGQISSEVPQNLSASRPQDRQFILSSKKLLLSDSGFYLCAWSGVEERQYFGPGTRLTVT.

This rearrangement joins TRBV19 to TRBJ2-1; TRBD2 matches 9 bases. The length of the CDR3 is 17 residues. J was trimmed by 6 bases and V by 3 bases; bases with no gene match: 12. Germline CDR1 reads LNHDA; CDR2 reads SQIVND (reference sequence). The CDR3 sequence: CASSMGLALGSGNEQFF. For the CDR3, the DNA is TGTGCCAGTAGTATGGGACTAGCTTTGGGGAGTGGCAATGAGCAGTTCTTC.

The chain joins TRBV7-9 to TRBJ1-3, with 10 bases that match TRBD1. V trimming: 10 bases; J trimming: 0 bases; junction bases outside the gene matches: 6. Germline V gene sequence: CDR1 SEHNR, CDR2 FQNEAQ (reference sequence). This CDR3 has 15 amino acids. The CDR3 sequence is CAIRTGGYSGNTIYF. CDR3 bases: TGTGCCATTAGGACAGGGGGTTACTCTGGAAACACCATATATTTT.

The V gene is TRBV29-1, the J gene TRBJ1-4; D gene ambiguous. CDR3 length: 14 amino acids. V was clipped by 3 bases and J by 4 bases, with 12 bases between them. Germline V gives CDR1 SQVTM, CDR2 ANQGSEA. This CDR3 is CSVEYGEVNEKLFF. DNA of the CDR3: TGCAGCGTTGAGTATGGGGAGGTTAATGAAAAACTGTTTTTT.

This clone was detected only once. The chain couples TRBV9 to TRBJ2-1, with TRBD2 identical over 10 bases. CDR3 size: 16 residues. Per the germline V gene, CDR1 is SGDLS and CDR2 is YYNGEE. The J segment lost 2 bases and the V segment lost 0 bases, leaving 2 bases of the junction unmatched. CDR3 nucleotides: TGTGCCAGCAGCGTAGCCAGCGGGAGGGCCTACAATGAGCAGTTCTTC. This codes for CASSVASGRAYNEQFF.

This chain joins TRBV2 and TRBJ2-1; 8 nucleotides align to TRBD2. The CDR3 extends over 14 amino acids. Germline CDR1 and CDR2: SNHLY and FYNNEI. Unmatched junction bases numbered 4, after V lost 6 bases and J lost 3 bases. The CDR3 loop reads CASSREGHYNEQFF. The CDR3 DNA follows: TGTGCCAGCAGCCGGGAGGGCCACTACAATGAGCAGTTCTTC.

The chain is built from TRBV7-3 and TRBJ2-1; maybe TRBD2 (5 bases). V lost 3 bases, J lost 7 bases, and 10 bases lay in between. Germline assignment: CDR1 SGHTA and CDR2 FQGTGA. This CDR3 is built from 13 residues. CDR3 nucleotides: TGTGCCAGCAGCTTCAACGGGGAGAATGAGCAGTTCTTC. This encodes CASSFNGENEQFF.

The J gene is TRBJ1-3, the V gene TRBV9; no clear D. Germline CDR1 is SGDLS and CDR2 is YYNGEE. The CDR3 sequence is 13 residues long. V was shortened by 5 bases and J by 2 bases, with 8 bases between the two germline ends. The DNA of the CDR3 is TGTGCCAGCAGTCTATTTGCTGGAAACACCATATATTTT. Protein sequence: CASSLFAGNTIYF.